These 8 T cell receptor beta chains originate from one sample sequenced in a study of T cell clones after liver transplantation. Libraries were prepared by immunoSEQ multiplex PCR; TCRdb keeps only in-frame clonotypes and omits some of them. The table has 95,000 to 110,000 clones, roughly 80% seen once. The starting material was CD4+ T cells from blood, obtained approximately 50 months after liver transplant. These TCRs come from a human patient who received a liver transplant. Some T cells may be the graft donor's.

V and J are TRBV9 and TRBJ2-3; D unclear. Germline V CDR1 and CDR2: SGDLS, YYNGEE. CDR3 length: 14 residues. The ends were cut back, 4 bases at V and 2 bases at J, with 11 bases in the middle. Written as DNA, the CDR3 is TGTGCCAGCAGCCCAGCCAGGCCCACAGATACGCAGTATTTT. Translated, it gives CASSPARPTDTQYF.

The chain carries TRBV5-4 and TRBJ1-3; 7 positions match TRBD1. The CDR3 is 17 amino acids. CDR1 is SGHNT, CDR2 YYREEE, per germline (reference sequence). The trim removed 4 bases at V and 0 bases at J, leaving 10 bases unmatched. CDR3 nucleotides: TGTGCCAGCAGCCTGGACGGGACAGCCAGCTCTGGAAACACCATATATTTT. Its protein is CASSLDGTASSGNTIYF.

This clone was recorded once. The J gene is TRBJ2-7, the V gene TRBV28; the D gene is possibly TRBD2 (6 bases). This CDR3 is 13 amino acids long. Deletions cut 3 bases from V and 4 bases from J, with 10 bases between. Germline values: CDR1 MDHEN, CDR2 SYDVKM. In DNA form, the CDR3 reads TGTGCCAGCAGTTTGAGCGGGCCTTACGAGCAGTACTTC. Protein product: CASSLSGPYEQYF.

The V gene is TRBV6-6, the J gene TRBJ2-7, with 11 positions matching TRBD2. J was trimmed by 0 bases and V by 5 bases; bases with no gene match: 6. This CDR3 contains 16 residues. Germline V gene data show CDR1 as MNHNY and CDR2 as SVGAGI (reference sequence). The DNA of the CDR3 is TGTGCCAGCAGTACAACTACTAGCGGGAGCTCCTACGAGCAGTACTTC. Residues: CASSTTTSGSSYEQYF.

The chain recombines TRBV18 with TRBJ2-1; possibly TRBD1 for D (6 bases). Looked up from germline, CDR1 is KGHSH and CDR2 is LQKENI. The CDR3 is 15 amino acids. V lost 1 base, J lost 12 bases, and 19 bases lay in between. The CDR3 region has the DNA TGTGCCAGCTCACCACTGACGAACAGGGAAGGCAGGCAGTTCTTC. Translated, it gives CASSPLTNREGRQFF.

V gene TRBV2 combines with J gene TRBJ2-4; a possible D gene is TRBD2 (5 bases). Germline CDR1 and CDR2: SNHLY and FYNNEI. The CDR3 consists of 16 residues. The ends were cut back, 2 bases at V and 0 bases at J, with 11 bases in the middle. CDR3: CASSELAGLAKNIQYF. CDR3 DNA: TGTGCCAGCAGTGAACTGGCAGGACTAGCCAAAAACATTCAGTACTTC.

CDR3 loop: CASSEPGANNEQFF. The CDR3 DNA follows: TGTGCCAGCAGTGAACCGGGGGCAAACAATGAGCAGTTCTTC. V and J are TRBV25-1 and TRBJ2-1; D is tentatively TRBD1 or TRBD2 (6 bases each). The V gene's germline CDR1 is MGHDK and CDR2 SYGVNS. Trimming left V 2 bases short and J 5 bases short, with 10 bases between. This CDR3 comprises 14 residues.

The rearrangement links TRBV6-1 to TRBJ1-4; D is unresolved. This CDR3 region has 14 residues. Germline CDR1 and CDR2: MNHNS and SASEGT. Between the trimmed V and J ends, which lost 5 bases and 7 bases, there was a span of 14 bases. In nucleotides, the CDR3 is TGTGCCAGCAGTATGACCCAAGCAGGTGAAAAACTGTTTTTT. It yields the protein CASSMTQAGEKLFF.